This TCR beta chain was recovered during a study of low-dose radiotherapy and immunotherapy resistance in tumors. The CDR3 loop spans 14 amino acids. Trimming removed 6 bases from V and 10 bases from J, with 19 bases in between. Germline V lookup: CDR1 DFQATT, CDR2 SNEGSKA (reference sequence). At least ten counts were recorded for this clonotype. First-strand cDNA used TRAV- and TRBV-specific primers, covering alpha and beta chains. TCRs were put through roughly 20 PCR cycles of amplification with Phusion. A constant-region primer and the V-primer adapter served as the primer pair. In vitro transcription amplified isolated mRNA. TCRdb itself ran the reads through MiXCR, one entry per CDR3 protein. The sample shows 75,000 to 95,000 distinct CDR3 sequences, approximately 22% of them seen only once. The sample's time point: after trial treatment. The treatment: LDRT plus nivolumab, ipilimumab, low-dose cyclophosphamide and aspirin (RACIN trial). In the RACIN dose-escalation trial, donors got nivolumab plus ipilimumab with aspirin, cyclophosphamide and radiotherapy.

The source material was PBMCs, sampled after low-dose radiotherapy plus immunotherapy. This chain uses TRBV20-1 with TRBJ1-6; no clear D gene. This clonotype originated in a female donor with ovarian cancer. Written as DNA, the CDR3 is TGCAGTGCCCTATCGGTCGGTCCTGGGTCACCCCTCCACTTT. This codes for CSALSVGPGSPLHF.